A selection of T cell receptor beta chains follows, all from one sample in a study of T cells in Graves' hyperthyroidism and ophthalmopathy. MiXCR, run by TCRdb on the multiplex PCR reads, gives a single entry per CDR3 protein. This sample carries approximately 600,000 distinct CDR3 sequences, around 21% of them seen once, and the ten largest clones take 34%. The sequenced material came from blood. These receptors all come from a man aged 25-40 years with Graves' ophthalmopathy. The CDR3 runs from the conserved cysteine through the conserved F or W. D genes are given only for firm matches. Only some rows state a clone size, as once, few, many or a class for expanded clones.

>many|TRBJ1-4|TRBV6-1|.
TGTGCCAGCAGTTTCAACGACCCGGAAAAACTGTTTTTT
CASSFNDPEKLFF
>many|TRBJ2-5|TRBV28|.
TGTGCCAGCAGTCTCGGGGTGCAGGGGTTTCAGTACTTC
CASSLGVQGFQYF
>.|TRBJ2-3|TRBV24-1|TRBD2
TGTGCCACCAGAGGAGCGGGAGAGATAGCAGATACGCAGTATTTT
CATRGAGEIADTQYF
>few|TRBJ2-5|TRBV5-1|.
TGCGCCAGCGGGAGGACAGAAGAGACCCAGTACTTC
CASGRTEETQYF
>many|TRBJ2-7|TRBV5-1|.
TGCGCCAGCAGCAGAGGCGAGGGGGTCAACGAGCAGTACTTC
CASSRGEGVNEQYF
>many|TRBJ1-1|TRBV12-3/TRBV12-4|.
TGTGCCAGCAGCCTAAGGGGATCGAACACTGAAGCTTTCTTT
CASSLRGSNTEAFF
>.|TRBJ2-1|TRBV5-4|.
TGTGCCAGCATGAGGGGCCACAATGAGCAGTTCTTC
CASMRGHNEQFF
>.|TRBJ2-7|TRBV4-3|.
TGCGCCAGCAGCCAAGGGGCAGGGATGATCTACGAGCAGTACTTC
CASSQGAGMIYEQYF
>.|TRBJ2-1|TRBV28|TRBD2
TGTGCCAGCAGCCAGACTAGCGGTCTAAGCTCCTACAATGAGCAGTTCTTC
CASSQTSGLSSYNEQFF
>.|TRBJ2-4|TRBV5-6|TRBD2
TGTGCCAGCAGCCGGGGACTACCGGGGGACATTCAGTACTTC
CASSRGLPGDIQYF
>few|TRBJ2-7|TRBV5-1|.
TGTGCCAGCAGCGGCGGGGGCAACTACGAGCAGTACTTC
CASSGGGNYEQYF
>many|TRBJ2-2|TRBV12-3/TRBV12-4|.
TGTGCCAGCAGTTTATTGGGCAGGATAACGAACACCGGGGAGCTGTTTTTT
CASSLLGRITNTGELFF
>few|TRBJ2-7|TRBV14|.
TGTGCCAGCAGCCAAGGACTCTCCCCGGGTCCCCAGCGGAGTTACGAGCAGTACTTC
CASSQGLSPGPQRSYEQYF
>many|TRBJ2-3|TRBV20-1|.
TGCAGTGCGAATGCGGGGAGCACAGATACGCAGTATTTT
CSANAGSTDTQYF
>few|TRBJ1-6|TRBV28|.
TGTGCCAGCAGTTTACTCAGGATTAATTCACCCCTCCACTTT
CASSLLRINSPLHF
>.|TRBJ2-7|TRBV20-1|TRBD1
TGCAGTGCTAGAGATAAGGGACAGGGCCACGAGCAGTACTTC
CSARDKGQGHEQYF
>.|TRBJ1-1|TRBV19|.
TGTGCCAGTAGTATAGGAGGGGGATACACTGAAGCTTTCTTT
CASSIGGGYTEAFF
>.|TRBJ2-5|TRBV6-2/TRBV6-3|.
TGTGCCAGCAGTTACTCCATCAGAACCGATCAAGAGACCCAGTACTTC
CASSYSIRTDQETQYF